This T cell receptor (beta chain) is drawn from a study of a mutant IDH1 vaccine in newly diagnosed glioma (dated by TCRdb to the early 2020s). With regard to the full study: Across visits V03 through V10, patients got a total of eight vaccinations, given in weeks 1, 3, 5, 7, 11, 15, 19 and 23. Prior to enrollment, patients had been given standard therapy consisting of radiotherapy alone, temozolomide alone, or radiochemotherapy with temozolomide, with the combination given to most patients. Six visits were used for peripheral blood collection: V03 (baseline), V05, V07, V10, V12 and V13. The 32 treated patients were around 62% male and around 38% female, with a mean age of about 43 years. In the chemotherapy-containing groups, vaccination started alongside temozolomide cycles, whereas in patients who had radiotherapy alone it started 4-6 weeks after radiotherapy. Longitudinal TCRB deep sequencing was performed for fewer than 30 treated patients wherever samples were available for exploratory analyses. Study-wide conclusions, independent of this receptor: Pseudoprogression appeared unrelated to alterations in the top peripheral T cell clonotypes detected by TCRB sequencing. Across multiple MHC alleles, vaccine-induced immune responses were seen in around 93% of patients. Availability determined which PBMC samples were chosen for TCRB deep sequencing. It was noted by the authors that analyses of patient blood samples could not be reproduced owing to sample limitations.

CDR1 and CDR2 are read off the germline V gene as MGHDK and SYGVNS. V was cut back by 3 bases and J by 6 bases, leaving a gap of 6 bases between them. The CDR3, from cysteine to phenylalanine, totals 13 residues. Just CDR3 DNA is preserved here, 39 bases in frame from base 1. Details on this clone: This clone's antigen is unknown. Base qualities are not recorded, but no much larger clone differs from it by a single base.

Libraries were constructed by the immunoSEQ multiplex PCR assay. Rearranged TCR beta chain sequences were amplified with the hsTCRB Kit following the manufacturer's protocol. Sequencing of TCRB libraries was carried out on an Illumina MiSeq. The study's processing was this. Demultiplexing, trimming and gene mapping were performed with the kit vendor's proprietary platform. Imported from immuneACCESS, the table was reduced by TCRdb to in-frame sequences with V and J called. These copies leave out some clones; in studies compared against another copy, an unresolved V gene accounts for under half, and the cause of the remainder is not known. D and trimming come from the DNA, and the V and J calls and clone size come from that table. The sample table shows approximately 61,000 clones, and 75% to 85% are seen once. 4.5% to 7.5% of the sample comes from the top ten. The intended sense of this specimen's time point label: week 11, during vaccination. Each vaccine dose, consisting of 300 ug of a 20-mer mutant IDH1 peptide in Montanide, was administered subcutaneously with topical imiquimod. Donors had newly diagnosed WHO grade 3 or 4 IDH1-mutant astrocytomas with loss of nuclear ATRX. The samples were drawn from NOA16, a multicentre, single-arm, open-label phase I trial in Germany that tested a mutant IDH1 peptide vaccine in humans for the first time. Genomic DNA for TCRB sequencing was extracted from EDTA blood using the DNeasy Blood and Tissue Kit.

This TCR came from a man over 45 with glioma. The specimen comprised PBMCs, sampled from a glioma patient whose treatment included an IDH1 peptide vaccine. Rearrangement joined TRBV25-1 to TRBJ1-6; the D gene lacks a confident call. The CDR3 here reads CASSDGSNSPLHF. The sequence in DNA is TGTGCCAGCAGTGACGGGAGTAATTCACCCCTCCACTTT. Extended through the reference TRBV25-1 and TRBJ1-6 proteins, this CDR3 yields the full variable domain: EADIYQTPRYLVIGTGKKITLECSQTMGHDKMYWYQQDPGMELHLIHYSYGVNSTEKGDLSSESTVSRIRTEHFPLTLESARPSHTSQYLCASSDGSNSPLHFGNGTRLTVT.